The present T cell receptor (beta chain) was sequenced within a study of blood T cells in healthy people across ages (dated by TCRdb to 2014 to 2015). In terms of the full investigation: In model experiments, roughly one uniquely barcoded TCR beta cDNA molecule per two T cells was captured by template switching. Using deep sequencing normalized with unique cDNA molecular identifiers, the study measured how TCR beta repertoire diversity changes with age. The donors were divided into four age groups: young (average 16 years), middle-aged (about 39), aged (roughly 66) and long-lived (about 80). To avoid experimental bias, donors of different ages were spread randomly across the sequencing lanes. For two donors (one aged 18 to 30 and one aged 80 or older), the study analyzed two additional independent replicas of 1 million unique cDNA reads from the same blood draw.

Donors were 39 systemically healthy Caucasian individuals from Russia aged 6 to 90 years. Each donor gave ten milliliters of peripheral blood, collected into EDTA-treated Vacutainer tubes. Ficoll-Paque density-gradient centrifugation was used to isolate PBMCs, with at least 7 million per sample. Total RNA, at least 6 micrograms per sample, was extracted from PBMCs with Trizol reagent. For every donor, flow cytometry on a PBMC aliquot measured the percentage of naive CD45RAhigh/CD27high T cells. In its sample, this clonotype was seen a few times. It has no known antigen specificity. Per-nucleotide qualities are absent, and no much larger clonotype sits a single base away. The library was obtained by 5' RACE. Sequencing was carried out with an Illumina HiSeq 2500. The second PCR ran for about 6 to 12 cycles and used a J-beta primer mix along with a sample-barcoded 5' primer. Each TCR beta cDNA molecule received a unique molecular identifier from a template-switch 5' adaptor carrying 12 random nucleotides. At least 2.5 million CDR3-containing paired-end reads were obtained from each sample. First-strand cDNA synthesis was performed from all RNA using the Mint cDNA synthesis kit, with priming by a TRBC-specific oligonucleotide. Following uracil-DNA glycosylase treatment, all cDNA underwent a first 18-cycle PCR with the universal primers M1SS and BC2_uni_R. Per the source publication's procedure: Each sample was normalized by randomly selecting 1 million high-quality reads, each carrying a distinct molecular identifier. Reads with shared molecular identifiers were discarded instead of being binned into consensus sequences. MiTCR, with a Q25 quality threshold and the strictest error-elimination algorithm, was used for CDR3 identification, clonotype clustering and error correction. A nonparametric unseen species model with Euler transformation was used to estimate a lower bound on total TCR beta diversity. The public reads were run again by TCRdb, first through fastp at Q25 and then through MiXCR, and only productive beta chains were kept. One record per CDR3 amino acid sequence lists the most common genes and DNA. The V and J calls and clone size are TCRdb's, not the authors'. This sample is represented by 600,000 to 800,000 distinct CDR3 sequences; around 50% of them were singletons. Of the sample, less than 15% falls within the top ten clones.

Taken from the germline V gene, the CDR1 and CDR2 loops are KGHDR and SFDVKD. Including the terminal cysteine and phenylalanine, the CDR3 comprises 11 residues. Solely the CDR3 DNA is kept, with 33 bases framed from the first base. Relative to germline, V is 2 bases shorter and J is 7 bases shorter, with 5 bases between their ends. What the research found in general, with its limitations: There was a strong correlation between observed TCR beta diversity and the percentage of naive T cells measured by flow cytometry. Estimates of total diversity from one million sequenced T cells were regarded as lower bounds and underestimates. Conclusive comparison of naive and antigen-experienced compartments was prevented by the profiling of bulk unsorted PBMCs. Because the CMV infection status of the donors was unknown, age-related changes in expanded clonotypes may potentially have been confounded. Compared with the aged group, more naive CD4+ T cells, fewer expanded clones and increased TCR diversity were shown by the long-lived group, suggesting age selection. Observed TCR beta diversity per million T cells fell roughly linearly with age, and a significant reduction was already apparent by age about 36.

The sequence is built from TRBV24-1 and TRBJ2-7; possibly the D gene is TRBD2, per 5 matching bases. The sequencing sample was made of blood. The sequence came from a woman over 75 in good health. The nucleotide sequence is given as TGTGCCACCAGTGATTGGAGGGAGCAGTACTTC. This is translated as CATSDWREQYF.